One sample yielded the 17 T cell receptor beta chains listed below, sequenced in a study of T cell responses to AZD1222 COVID-19 vaccine. TCRdb's table, derived via immunoSEQ multiplex PCR, lists solely in-frame clones and lacks some. The sample gives some 110,000 clones, roughly 91% of which show up once; 7.1% is in the top ten. Material: peripheral blood, obtained 28 days after the second AZD1222 dose. The receptors shown here come from an adult who received the AZD1222 COVID-19 vaccine.

V usage is TRBV11-3 and J usage is TRBJ1-4; D not certain. Germline V gene data show CDR1 as SGHNT and CDR2 as YENEEA. This CDR3 spans 15 amino acids. V lost 3 bases, J lost 0 bases, and 8 bases lay in between. The CDR3 DNA reads TGTGCCAGCAGCTTGGCAAACCCAACTAATGAAAAACTGTTTTTT. Its protein product is CASSLANPTNEKLFF.

The chain recombines TRBV12-3 or TRBV12-4 with TRBJ2-7, with D unclear. The CDR3 runs 13 residues. The V gene lost 5 bases and the J gene lost 0 bases, with 8 bases spanning the gap. In nucleotides, the CDR3 is TGTGCCAGCAGTCCTCCGGTCTCCTACGAGCAGTACTTC. It is translated as CASSPPVSYEQYF.

The chain uses TRBV28 and TRBJ1-1; D not certain. This CDR3 has 12 residues. V was cut by 2 bases and J by 8 bases, with 9 bases left in between. CDR1 MDHEN and CDR2 SYDVKM come from the germline V gene. DNA for the CDR3: TGTGCCAGCAGTTTACCTCCGGCGGAAGCTTTCTTT. Protein sequence: CASSLPPAEAFF.

The J gene is TRBJ2-5, the V gene TRBV11-3; 8 bases align to TRBD1. CDR3 length equals 16 residues. In germline, CDR1 is SGHNT, CDR2 YENEEA. The V gene end was trimmed by 5 bases and the J gene end by 1 base; junction bases not matched to a gene: 9. The CDR3 reads CASSPRTGLTQETQYF. The CDR3 DNA sequence: TGTGCCAGCAGCCCACGGACAGGGTTGACCCAAGAGACCCAGTACTTC.

The chain uses TRBV2 and TRBJ1-1; D remains unclear. The CDR3 totals 13 residues. The germline CDR1 and CDR2 sequences are SNHLY and FYNNEI. V lost 3 bases and J lost 2, with 7 bases in between. This CDR3 is CASSESPNTEAFF. The DNA of the CDR3 is TGTGCCAGCAGTGAGTCGCCTAACACTGAAGCTTTCTTT.

The rearrangement joins TRBV5-5 to TRBJ2-5; either TRBD1 or TRBD2 may supply D (6 bases each). Trimming pared 6 bases from V and 7 bases from J, leaving 19 bases between. Germline V gene lookup returns CDR1 SGHKS and CDR2 YYEKEE (reference sequence). This CDR3 is built from 14 residues. CDR3 loop: CASIGQLDGGTQYF. DNA for the CDR3: TGTGCCAGCATCGGACAGCTCGACGGGGGGACCCAGTACTTC.

This chain links TRBV7-6 with TRBJ2-1; D is undetermined. Germline CDR1 is SGHVS and CDR2 is FNYEAQ. Trimming stripped 1 base from V and 1 base from J, with 5 bases between. The CDR3 runs 14 residues. DNA of the CDR3: TGTGCCAGCAGCTTAGACGTTTCCTACAATGAGCAGTTCTTC. Translating it yields CASSLDVSYNEQFF.

The chain links TRBV6-2 or TRBV6-3 to TRBJ1-5, with 8 bases fitting TRBD1. With 5 bases clipped from V and 3 bases from J, the junction kept 24 bases outside the gene matches. The CDR3 is 21 amino acids. The V gene's germline CDR1 is MNHEY and CDR2 SVGEGT. The CDR3 reads CASSHQALAYQGADSNQPQHF. DNA for the CDR3: TGTGCCAGCAGTCACCAGGCTCTGGCTTATCAGGGGGCAGATTCCAATCAGCCCCAGCATTTT.

The chain links TRBV6-5 to TRBJ1-1; TRBD1 is a possible D gene (6 bases). Germline V gene lookup returns CDR1 MNHEY and CDR2 SVGAGI. The CDR3 loop spans 16 amino acids. The germline V and J ends were trimmed by 4 bases and 2 bases, with 17 bases remaining between them. CDR3 nucleotides: TGTGCCAGCAGTTTCAACAGGGTGCGGGGAAACACTGAAGCTTTCTTT. As protein: CASSFNRVRGNTEAFF.

In this sample, this clone turned up once. The rearrangement links TRBV19 to TRBJ2-2; 11 bases are a match to TRBD1. Germline values: CDR1 LNHDA, CDR2 SQIVND (reference sequence). This CDR3 comprises 17 residues. The trim removed 4 bases at V and 5 bases at J, leaving 9 bases unmatched. CDR3 protein: CASSNRGDRGYTGELFF. CDR3 DNA sequence: TGTGCCAGTAGTAATCGTGGGGACAGGGGGTATACCGGGGAGCTGTTTTTT.

The V and J genes are TRBV10-2 and TRBJ1-5; TRBD1 might be the D (6 bases). The V end was cut by 2 bases, the J end by 2 bases, with 10 bases between. Germline assignment: CDR1 WSHSY and CDR2 SAAADI. CDR3 length: 15 amino acids. The CDR3 region has the DNA TGCGCCAGCAGTGAGATTTCAGGGGGCAATCAGCCCCAGCATTTT. It specifies CASSEISGGNQPQHF.

This clone was found a few times. The chain has TRBV5-8 and TRBJ2-7; TRBD2 aligns across 9 bases. Germline CDR1 and CDR2: SGHTS and YDEGEE. Losses at the gene ends were 1 base for V and 0 bases for J; bases not matched to a gene: 8. The CDR3 length is 17 residues. Here the CDR3 DNA reads TGTGCCAGCAGCTTGTATTCTAGCGGGGCCGTCTCCTACGAGCAGTACTTC. As protein: CASSLYSSGAVSYEQYF.

The chain recombines TRBV4-1 with TRBJ2-7; D remains ambiguous. The length of the CDR3 is 15 residues. The germline V gene has CDR1 MGHRA and CDR2 YSYEKL. V was shortened by 1 base and J by 3 bases, with 13 bases between the two germline ends. CDR3 DNA: TGCGCCAGCAGCCAAGTTGGGCAGACCCTCTACGAGCAGTACTTC. Translated: CASSQVGQTLYEQYF.

The chain recombines TRBV30 with TRBJ2-5; D is uncertain. The CDR3 contains 13 residues. CDR1 and CDR2 from the germline V gene are GTSNPN and SVGIG (reference sequence). The V end lost 5 bases, the J end lost 2 bases, and 12 bases lay between the germline ends. CDR3 coding DNA: TGTGCCTGGGTCCGCGGAGTTCAAGAGACCCAGTACTTC. Translating gives CAWVRGVQETQYF. Full variable domain (outside the CDR3, taken from reference TRBV30 and TRBJ2-5): SQTIHQWPATLVQPVGSPLSLECTVEGTSNPNLYWYRQAAGRGLQLLFYSVGIGQISSEVPQNLSASRPQDRQFILSSKKLLLSDSGFYLCAWVRGVQETQYFGPGTRLLVL.

This clone has more than one count but fewer than ten. The chain joins TRBV5-1 to TRBJ2-1, with 9 bases fitting TRBD2. This CDR3 comprises 16 residues. The germline V gene has CDR1 SGHRS and CDR2 YFSETQ. With 4 bases clipped from V and 4 bases from J, the junction kept 9 bases outside the gene matches. This CDR3 reads CASSTDSGSGYNEQFF. CDR3 DNA: TGCGCCAGCAGCACCGATAGCGGGAGCGGGTACAATGAGCAGTTCTTC.

This rearrangement joins TRBV19 to TRBJ2-7, with a weak D call TRBD2 (5 bases). CDR3 length: 13 residues. CDR1 is LNHDA and CDR2 is SQIVND in the germline V gene (reference sequence). Deletions cut 5 bases from V and 1 base from J, with 9 bases between. The CDR3 spells CASSSAVSYEQYF. The CDR3 DNA sequence: TGTGCCAGTAGTTCAGCGGTTTCCTACGAGCAGTACTTC.

The chain uses TRBV7-2 and TRBJ2-5, with D perhaps TRBD1 or TRBD2 (5 bases each). The CDR3 length is 14 residues. V was clipped by 0 bases and J by 5 bases, with 10 bases between them. Germline V gives CDR1 SGHTA, CDR2 FQGNSA. The CDR3 sequence: CASSLAGARETQYF. CDR3 sequence (DNA): TGTGCCAGCAGCTTAGCCGGGGCCAGGGAGACCCAGTACTTC.